A single sample is the source of the 19 T cell receptor beta chains below, sequenced in a study of blood T cell repertoires in COVID-19. The assay was immunoSEQ multiplex PCR, and TCRdb's table has in-frame clones only and misses some. The table lists about 94,000 clones, approximately 80% of them singletons. The sample was peripheral blood. These receptor sequences come from a woman older than 75 with acute or convalescent COVID-19.

V gene TRBV6-5 combines with J gene TRBJ1-4; TRBD1 agrees at 7 bases. The CDR3 covers 14 residues. Germline V lookup: CDR1 MNHEY, CDR2 SVGAGI. After removal of 5 bases from V and 1 base from J, the junction contained 1 base not matched to a gene. The CDR3 region is CASSRDRTNEKLFF. The CDR3 region has the DNA TGTGCCAGCAGTAGGGACAGAACTAATGAAAAACTGTTTTTT.

This rearrangement joins TRBV18 to TRBJ2-5, with TRBD2 as a possible D gene (5 bases). This CDR3 is 15 amino acids long. V was shortened by 3 bases and J by 3 bases, with 14 bases between the two germline ends. CDR1 KGHSH and CDR2 LQKENI come from the germline V gene. DNA for the CDR3: TGTGCCAGCTCACCGAGAAGGACTGTTGAAGAGACCCAGTACTTC. It codes for CASSPRRTVEETQYF.

Written as DNA, the CDR3 is TGTGCCAGCTCTCGGACAGGGCTAGAGACCCAGTACTTC. It yields the protein CASSRTGLETQYF. The chain couples TRBV18 to TRBJ2-5, with 8 positions matching TRBD1. Germline V gives CDR1 KGHSH, CDR2 LQKENI. The CDR3 covers 13 residues. V shed 6 bases, J shed 4 bases, and the junction held 4 bases outside the gene matches.

This chain connects TRBV7-9 to TRBJ1-2, with a weak D call TRBD1 (5 bases). The CDR3 spans 13 residues. Trimming stripped 1 base from V and 8 bases from J, with 11 bases between. Germline V gene sequence: CDR1 SEHNR, CDR2 FQNEAQ (reference sequence). In DNA, the CDR3 is TGTGCCAGCAGCTTAGATGGGGGGAGCGGCTACACCTTC. Translated, it gives CASSLDGGSGYTF.

This clone was seen a handful of times. V is TRBV27 and J is TRBJ1-1, with 8 nucleotides matching TRBD1. The CDR3 is 14 amino acids. V lost 4 bases to trimming and J lost 1 base; unmatched junction nucleotides: 2. Germline V CDR1 and CDR2: MNHEY, SMNVEV (reference sequence). The CDR3 nucleotides are TGTGCCAGCAGTTACAGGGGGAGGAACACTGAAGCTTTCTTT. Translation gives CASSYRGRNTEAFF.

The chain joins TRBV7-2 to TRBJ2-7; 15 bases are shared with TRBD2. Germline values: CDR1 SGHTA, CDR2 FQGNSA. The V segment lost 5 bases and the J segment 2 bases; nucleotides outside the gene matches: 10. The CDR3 covers 18 residues. The CDR3 DNA is TGTGCCAGCAGCGGGGTATCCCGGACTAGCGGGAGGGCCTACGAGCAGTACTTC. It encodes CASSGVSRTSGRAYEQYF.

The V gene is TRBV19, the J gene TRBJ1-4; TRBD1 might be the D (6 bases). Deletions cut 3 bases from V and 8 bases from J, with 16 bases between. The germline CDR1 and CDR2 sequences are LNHDA and SQIVND (reference sequence). CDR3 length: 15 amino acids. CDR3 sequence (DNA): TGTGCCAGTAGTATTGAGGGGCGTCAGGGGGAAAAACTGTTTTTT. Amino acid sequence: CASSIEGRQGEKLFF.

This chain uses TRBV2 with TRBJ1-6; TRBD1 agrees at 9 bases. Germline trimming cut 5 bases from V and 11 bases from J; bases unmatched to any gene: 4. This CDR3 is built from 13 residues. Germline-derived CDR1 and CDR2 are SNHLY and FYNNEI. The CDR3 bases are TGTGCCAGCAGTTCCGGGACAGGGACACCCCTCCACTTT. Residues: CASSSGTGTPLHF.

V and J are TRBV6-2 or TRBV6-3 and TRBJ2-1, with a possible D match to TRBD1 (7 bases). Trimming took 4 bases from V and 2 from J, leaving 15 bases between them. The CDR3 length is 16 residues. Germline values: CDR1 MNHEY, CDR2 SVGEGT. The CDR3 here is CASSWVAGQPYNEQFF. CDR3 coding DNA: TGTGCCAGCAGTTGGGTGGCGGGACAGCCCTACAATGAGCAGTTCTTC.

This clone turned up a few times. The gene calls are TRBV7-2 and TRBJ2-3, with D hard to call. The CDR3 covers 15 residues. V shed 1 base and J shed 1 base, with 9 bases lying between them. The germline V gene encodes CDR1 SGHTA and CDR2 FQGNSA. The CDR3 loop is CASSLGLYGTDTQYF. DNA of the CDR3: TGTGCCAGCAGCTTAGGGCTTTACGGCACAGATACGCAGTATTTT.

This chain connects TRBV15 to TRBJ2-3, with D perhaps TRBD2 (5 bases). The CDR3 loop spans 14 amino acids. V was shortened by 1 base and J by 4 bases, with 9 bases between the two germline ends. Germline lookup yields CDR1 LNHNV and CDR2 YYDKDF (reference sequence). DNA for the CDR3: TGTGCCACCAGCAGAGGAGTAGCGCCAGATACGCAGTATTTT. It is translated as CATSRGVAPDTQYF.

V and J are TRBV15 and TRBJ1-2; perhaps TRBD1 as D (5 bases). Trimming removed 1 base from V and 8 bases from J, with 14 bases in between. The CDR3 spans 14 residues. Looked up from germline, CDR1 is LNHNV and CDR2 is YYDKDF (reference sequence). In nucleotides, the CDR3 is TGTGCCACCAGCAGAGTCGGGGGTCCGCGGGGCTACACCTTC. Its translation: CATSRVGGPRGYTF. Combining the CDR3 with reference TRBV15 and TRBJ1-2 gives the whole variable domain DAMVIQNPRYQVTQFGKPVTLSCSQTLNHNVMYWYQQKSSQAPKLLFHYYDKDFNNEADTPDNFQSRRPNTSFCFLDIRSPGLGDTAMYLCATSRVGGPRGYTFGSGTRLTVV.

This chain uses TRBV18 with TRBJ1-4; 7 positions agree with TRBD1. The CDR3 covers 15 residues. The ends lost 2 bases at V and 2 bases at J; junction bases unmatched: 2. In germline, CDR1 is KGHSH, CDR2 LQKENI. The CDR3 DNA is TGTGCCAGCTCACCAGACAGGGTTACTAATGAAAAACTGTTTTTT. This gives the protein CASSPDRVTNEKLFF.

This chain connects TRBV30 to TRBJ2-7, with D perhaps TRBD2 (6 bases). The CDR3 consists of 15 residues. Germline CDR1 reads GTSNPN; CDR2 reads SVGIG (reference sequence). The ends were cut back, 2 bases at V and 5 bases at J, with 19 bases in the middle. Written as DNA, the CDR3 is TGTGCCTGGAGTTCCCTGCGGGGCCAGCTACACGAGCAGTACTTC. It codes for CAWSSLRGQLHEQYF.

CDR3 coding DNA: TGCGCCAGCAGCCTTCAGACAGGGGGGTACTACGAGCAGTACTTC. It yields the protein CASSLQTGGYYEQYF. The rearrangement uses TRBV5-1 and TRBJ2-7; 9 bases match TRBD1. Germline values: CDR1 SGHRS, CDR2 YFSETQ. This CDR3 comprises 15 residues. V dropped 4 bases and J dropped 3; count of bases not matched to a gene: 8.

The rearrangement links TRBV5-1 to TRBJ2-1; 10 bases are a match to TRBD2. This CDR3 has 15 amino acids. Germline V gene lookup returns CDR1 SGHRS and CDR2 YFSETQ. Trimming removed 2 bases from V and 5 bases from J; junction bases left unmatched: 4. Here the CDR3 DNA reads TGCGCCAGCAGCTTTAGCGGGGGGCGCCACAATGAGCAGTTCTTC. It translates to CASSFSGGRHNEQFF.

This chain connects TRBV14 to TRBJ2-1; 9 bases line up with TRBD2. Germline CDR1 reads SGHDN; CDR2 reads FVKESK. The CDR3 length is 15 residues. J was trimmed by 3 bases and V by 5 bases; bases with no gene match: 5. CDR3 DNA: TGTGCCAGCAGCAAGAGCGGGGGGTTCTACAATGAGCAGTTCTTC. Its protein is CASSKSGGFYNEQFF.

This sequence joins TRBV4-1 and TRBJ2-3; TRBD2 might be the D (7 bases). Germline CDR1 MGHRA, CDR2 YSYEKL. This CDR3 is built from 17 residues. V lost 4 bases, J lost 2 bases, and 19 bases lay in between. The CDR3 here is CASSRSGGLSVTDTQYF. For the CDR3, the DNA is TGCGCCAGCAGCCGCTCGGGGGGCCTAAGCGTCACAGATACGCAGTATTTT.

The chain uses TRBV6-4 and TRBJ1-2, with 9 bases that match TRBD1. Germline CDR1 is MRHNA and CDR2 is SNTAGT. J lost 6 bases, V lost 2 bases, and 7 bases had no gene match. The CDR3 is made up of 15 amino acids. For the CDR3, the DNA is TGTGCCAGCAGTGACCCCTGGACAGGGGTGGATGGCTACACCTTC. Protein sequence: CASSDPWTGVDGYTF.